The present T cell receptor beta chain was sequenced within a study of shared clonotypes between healthy human individuals. Study outcomes and limitations: Several donors showed sharing of approximately 4.7% of naive CD4 clonotypes.

About this clone: What it recognizes is unknown.

Partitioning of CD4+ cells yielded a CD45RA+ naive subset and a CD45RA-negative memory subset. Repertoires were generated with immunoSEQ multiplex PCR, while TCRdb's copy carries only in-frame clones and drops some. The sample yields about 2.3 million clones, 85% to 95% seen once. Per the germline V gene, CDR1 is LGHNA and CDR2 is YNFKEQ. There are 16 residues in the CDR3. V lost 4 bases, J lost 4 bases, and 12 bases stayed unmatched. This chain connects TRBV4-2 to TRBJ1-2; 7 positions match TRBD1. The TCR comes from a man aged 18 to 30 in good health. Some clones in this sample may be carry-over from other donors' samples. The material sequenced was naive CD4+ T cells from PBMCs. Subset described: CD45RA+ positively selected. DNA for the CDR3: TGTGCCAGCAGCCTCAGCCATCTTGGACAGGTCTATGGCTACACCTTC. It yields the protein CASSLSHLGQVYGYTF.